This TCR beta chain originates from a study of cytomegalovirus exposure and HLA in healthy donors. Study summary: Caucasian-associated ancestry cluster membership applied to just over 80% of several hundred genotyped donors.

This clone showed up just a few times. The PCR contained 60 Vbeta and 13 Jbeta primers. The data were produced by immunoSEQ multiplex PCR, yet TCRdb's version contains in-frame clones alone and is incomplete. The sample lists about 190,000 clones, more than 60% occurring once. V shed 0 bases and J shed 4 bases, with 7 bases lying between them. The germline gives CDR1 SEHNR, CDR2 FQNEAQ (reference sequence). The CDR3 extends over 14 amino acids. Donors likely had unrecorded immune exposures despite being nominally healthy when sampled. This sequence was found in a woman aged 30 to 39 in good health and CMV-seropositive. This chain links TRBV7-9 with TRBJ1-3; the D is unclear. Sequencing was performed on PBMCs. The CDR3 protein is CASSLAAGGNTIYF. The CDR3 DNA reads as TGTGCCAGCAGCTTAGCGGCAGGCGGAAACACCATATATTTT.